This is a list of T cell receptor beta chains from one sample in a study of memory B cells and T cells in multiple sclerosis. Assay: immunoSEQ multiplex PCR; the TCRdb copy retains only in-frame clones and omits some. This table holds some 7,900 clones, roughly 53% found once. The sequencing input was memory (CD45RO+) CD8+ T cells from blood. The receptors here all came from a human donor with multiple sclerosis. CDR3s include the opening cysteine and the closing phenylalanine or tryptophan. D genes are given only for firm matches. Only some rows state a clone size, as once, few, many or a class for expanded clones.

clone size: -; V gene: TRBV30; D gene: TRBD2; J gene: TRBJ2-7; CDR3 DNA: TGTGCCTGGATTGGAGCGGGAGCCCCCGGGTCCCCCGAGCAGTACTTC; CDR3 protein: CAWIGAGAPGSPEQYF
clone size: few; V gene: TRBV27; D gene: TRBD1; J gene: TRBJ1-2; CDR3 DNA: TGTGCCAGCAGCGGACAGGACTATGGCTACACCTTC; CDR3 protein: CASSGQDYGYTF
clone size: -; V gene: TRBV4-2; D gene: TRBD2; J gene: TRBJ2-7; CDR3 DNA: TGTGCCAGCAGCCAATCGCGGGGGGGTTACGACGAGCAGTACTTC; CDR3 protein: CASSQSRGGYDEQYF
clone size: -; V gene: TRBV7-9; D gene: TRBD2; J gene: TRBJ2-1; CDR3 DNA: TGTGCCAGCAGCTCCGCGGGACTAGCGGGGTCATCGGGCAATGAGCAGTTCTTC; CDR3 protein: CASSSAGLAGSSGNEQFF
clone size: -; V gene: TRBV11-2; D gene: -; J gene: TRBJ2-7; CDR3 DNA: TGTGCCAGCAGCTTAGGGGCGGGCCCAAAATGGGAGCAGTACTTC; CDR3 protein: CASSLGAGPKWEQYF
clone size: -; V gene: TRBV6-6; D gene: TRBD2; J gene: TRBJ2-7; CDR3 DNA: TGTGCCAGCAGCCTGGGGACTAGCGGGAGCGAGCAGTACTTC; CDR3 protein: CASSLGTSGSEQYF
clone size: -; V gene: TRBV7-2; D gene: TRBD1; J gene: TRBJ1-4; CDR3 DNA: TGTGCCAGCAGCTCCGGGACAGGGGCCTCGGAAAAACTGTTTTTT; CDR3 protein: CASSSGTGASEKLFF
clone size: few; V gene: TRBV4-1; D gene: -; J gene: TRBJ2-6; CDR3 DNA: TGTGCCAGCAGCCAGGACCGGGACTCTGGGGCCAACGTCCTGACTTTC; CDR3 protein: CASSQDRDSGANVLTF
clone size: -; V gene: TRBV10-3; D gene: TRBD2; J gene: TRBJ2-3; CDR3 DNA: TGTGCCATCAGTGAAGCGGGGGGGCGAGATACGCAGTATTTT; CDR3 protein: CAISEAGGRDTQYF
clone size: -; V gene: TRBV19; D gene: -; J gene: TRBJ1-1; CDR3 DNA: TGTGCCAGTAGTATAGGGCAGGGAATCCTTGAAGCTTTCTTT; CDR3 protein: CASSIGQGILEAFF
clone size: -; V gene: TRBV9; D gene: -; J gene: TRBJ1-5; CDR3 DNA: TGTGCCAGCAGGGCCCTCAATCAGCCCCAGCATTTT; CDR3 protein: CASRALNQPQHF
clone size: -; V gene: TRBV6-5; D gene: TRBD2; J gene: TRBJ2-5; CDR3 DNA: TGTGCCAGCAGTTACGTAGCGGGAGGGGCGGAGACCCAGTACTTC; CDR3 protein: CASSYVAGGAETQYF
clone size: -; V gene: TRBV9; D gene: TRBD1; J gene: TRBJ2-5; CDR3 DNA: TGTGCCAGCAGCGCGCTGGACAGGGGATACCAAGAGACCCAGTACTTC; CDR3 protein: CASSALDRGYQETQYF
clone size: medium-sized; V gene: TRBV19; D gene: -; J gene: TRBJ2-7; CDR3 DNA: TGTGCCAGTAGTATCTCGTGGCAGGGATCCTACGAGCAGTACTTC; CDR3 protein: CASSISWQGSYEQYF
clone size: medium-sized; V gene: TRBV6-5; D gene: TRBD1; J gene: TRBJ2-7; CDR3 DNA: TGTGCCAGCAGTTCGACAGGGGTCTACGAGCAGTACTTC; CDR3 protein: CASSSTGVYEQYF
clone size: -; V gene: TRBV5-1; D gene: TRBD2; J gene: TRBJ2-1; CDR3 DNA: TGCGCCAGCAGCTTGGGGGAGGGTCACCGGGATGAGCAGTTCTTC; CDR3 protein: CASSLGEGHRDEQFF
clone size: few; V gene: TRBV6-5; D gene: TRBD2; J gene: TRBJ2-7; CDR3 DNA: TGTGCCAGCAGACCCCGGACTAGCGGGGTCTACGAGCAGTACTTC; CDR3 protein: CASRPRTSGVYEQYF
clone size: few; V gene: TRBV19; D gene: -; J gene: TRBJ1-1; CDR3 DNA: TGTGCTAGTAGTATCCAGGAAGGGAGCACTGAAGCTTTCTTT; CDR3 protein: CASSIQEGSTEAFF
clone size: -; V gene: TRBV27; D gene: -; J gene: TRBJ1-1; CDR3 DNA: TGTGCCAGCAGTTGGAGTCGGAGAAACACTGAAGCTTTCTTT; CDR3 protein: CASSWSRRNTEAFF
clone size: medium-sized; V gene: TRBV19; D gene: -; J gene: TRBJ1-4; CDR3 DNA: TGTGCCAGTAGTATTATGGTACAGGGTGGCGAAAAACTGTTTTTT; CDR3 protein: CASSIMVQGGEKLFF
clone size: few; V gene: TRBV19; D gene: TRBD1; J gene: TRBJ2-7; CDR3 DNA: TGTGCCAGTAGTGTCGACAGGGGGATTGGGAGCGAGCAGTACTTC; CDR3 protein: CASSVDRGIGSEQYF
clone size: -; V gene: TRBV4-1; D gene: TRBD1; J gene: TRBJ1-4; CDR3 DNA: TGCGCCAGCAGCCTGCGGGACAGGGCCGAAAAACTGTTTTTT; CDR3 protein: CASSLRDRAEKLFF
clone size: few; V gene: TRBV19; D gene: -; J gene: TRBJ2-1; CDR3 DNA: TGTGCCAGTAGTCCGGGACTCCCTGTGAATGAGCAGTTCTTC; CDR3 protein: CASSPGLPVNEQFF
clone size: -; V gene: TRBV11-2; D gene: -; J gene: TRBJ2-7; CDR3 DNA: TGTGCCAGCAGCTTAGTTCCGTCAGGGGGGTACGAGCAGTACTTC; CDR3 protein: CASSLVPSGGYEQYF
clone size: few; V gene: TRBV19; D gene: TRBD1; J gene: TRBJ2-7; CDR3 DNA: TGTGCCAGTAGTATTCAGGGGGACTACGAGCAGTACTTC; CDR3 protein: CASSIQGDYEQYF
clone size: -; V gene: TRBV9; D gene: TRBD2; J gene: TRBJ2-3; CDR3 DNA: TGTGCCAGCAGCCCGCGACTAGCGGGAAACACAGATACGCAGTATTTT; CDR3 protein: CASSPRLAGNTDTQYF
clone size: -; V gene: TRBV6-5; D gene: TRBD2; J gene: TRBJ2-7; CDR3 DNA: TGTGCCAGCAGTTACAGCGGGAGGGTAGGGGAGCAGTACTTC; CDR3 protein: CASSYSGRVGEQYF
clone size: medium-sized; V gene: TRBV19; D gene: TRBD1; J gene: TRBJ2-7; CDR3 DNA: TGTGCCAGTAGTGAGGGGGCCACCTACGAGCAGTACTTC; CDR3 protein: CASSEGATYEQYF
clone size: -; V gene: TRBV14; D gene: TRBD2; J gene: TRBJ2-3; CDR3 DNA: TGTGCCAGCAGCTGGAGCGGGGGGTCCACAGATACGCAGTATTTT; CDR3 protein: CASSWSGGSTDTQYF
clone size: -; V gene: TRBV11-3; D gene: -; J gene: TRBJ2-3; CDR3 DNA: TGTGCCAGCAGCTCCCAGGTGGGGGCGGATGCAGATACGCAGTATTTT; CDR3 protein: CASSSQVGADADTQYF
clone size: -; V gene: TRBV10-3; D gene: TRBD1; J gene: TRBJ2-7; CDR3 DNA: TGTGCCATCAGTGAGTCGGCGACAGGGGGTAACGAGCAGTACTTC; CDR3 protein: CAISESATGGNEQYF
clone size: -; V gene: TRBV7-6; D gene: TRBD2; J gene: TRBJ2-2; CDR3 DNA: TGTGCCAGCAGCTTTAGGTCCGGGGGGGCCGGAACCGGGGAGCTGTTTTTT; CDR3 protein: CASSFRSGGAGTGELFF
clone size: medium-sized; V gene: TRBV7-3; D gene: -; J gene: TRBJ2-3; CDR3 DNA: TGTGCCAGCAGCCTATACTTTTCCCCGAACACAGATACGCAGTATTTT; CDR3 protein: CASSLYFSPNTDTQYF
clone size: few; V gene: TRBV4-1; D gene: TRBD1; J gene: TRBJ2-1; CDR3 DNA: TGCGCCAGCAGCCAAGGAACAGGGGGGTCCTACAATGAGCAGTTCTTC; CDR3 protein: CASSQGTGGSYNEQFF
clone size: few; V gene: TRBV1; D gene: -; J gene: TRBJ2-5; CDR3 DNA: TGCACCAGCAGCCGGATAGCGGGAGGCCAAGAGACCCAGTACTTC; CDR3 protein: CTSSRIAGGQETQYF
clone size: -; V gene: TRBV30; D gene: -; J gene: TRBJ2-7; CDR3 DNA: TGTGCCTGGAGTGTAGGGGGTGGGTACGAGCAGTACTTC; CDR3 protein: CAWSVGGGYEQYF
clone size: -; V gene: TRBV27; D gene: -; J gene: TRBJ2-1; CDR3 DNA: TGTGCCAGCACCAAGGGGTCTTTAGGCTACAATGAGCAGTTCTTC; CDR3 protein: CASTKGSLGYNEQFF
clone size: -; V gene: TRBV7-3; D gene: -; J gene: TRBJ2-2; CDR3 DNA: TGTGCCAGCAGCGAAGGGGGCACCGGGGAGCTGTTTTTT; CDR3 protein: CASSEGGTGELFF
clone size: -; V gene: TRBV4-2; D gene: -; J gene: TRBJ1-2; CDR3 DNA: TGTGCCAGCAGCCAAGCCCACAAGATTAACTATGGCTACACCTTC; CDR3 protein: CASSQAHKINYGYTF
clone size: -; V gene: TRBV5-1; D gene: -; J gene: TRBJ2-3; CDR3 DNA: TGCGCCAGCAGCTTAACCTTCGGGGGTGGGGAGTATTTT; CDR3 protein: CASSLTFGGGEYF
clone size: -; V gene: TRBV28; D gene: -; J gene: TRBJ2-1; CDR3 DNA: TGTGCCAGCAGTTTAGTGGGTTCCAGGCCATCCTACAATGAGCAGTTCTTC; CDR3 protein: CASSLVGSRPSYNEQFF
clone size: few; V gene: TRBV7-9; D gene: -; J gene: TRBJ2-7; CDR3 DNA: TGTGCCAGCAACTCTGACAGAAACCCTTACGAGCAGTACTTC; CDR3 protein: CASNSDRNPYEQYF
clone size: medium-sized; V gene: TRBV6-4; D gene: TRBD2; J gene: TRBJ2-3; CDR3 DNA: TGTGCCAGCAGTGTCAGCGGGGGGGCTTCAGATACGCAGTATTTT; CDR3 protein: CASSVSGGASDTQYF
clone size: -; V gene: TRBV6-1; D gene: -; J gene: TRBJ2-3; CDR3 DNA: TGTGCCAGCAGTGAAGCCCCCGAGAGTACGCAGTATTTT; CDR3 protein: CASSEAPESTQYF
clone size: medium-sized; V gene: TRBV7-9; D gene: -; J gene: TRBJ2-7; CDR3 DNA: TGTGCCAGCAGCCCCGGGGGAGGAGTGCAGTACTTC; CDR3 protein: CASSPGGGVQYF
clone size: -; V gene: TRBV9; D gene: -; J gene: TRBJ2-5; CDR3 DNA: TGTGCCAGCAGCGTAGGGTGGCCGTACCAAGAGACCCAGTACTTC; CDR3 protein: CASSVGWPYQETQYF
clone size: -; V gene: TRBV28; D gene: -; J gene: TRBJ2-3; CDR3 DNA: TGTGCCAGCAGTTTACGACCCGGGGAGGGCACAGATACGCAGTATTTT; CDR3 protein: CASSLRPGEGTDTQYF
clone size: few; V gene: TRBV6-4; D gene: -; J gene: TRBJ2-3; CDR3 DNA: TGTGCCAGCAGTGACTCGGGCACCACAGATACGCAGTATTTT; CDR3 protein: CASSDSGTTDTQYF
clone size: -; V gene: TRBV6-4; D gene: -; J gene: TRBJ2-1; CDR3 DNA: TGTGCCAGCACTCCCGGTGCGGGGACGGGGAATGAGCAGTTCTTC; CDR3 protein: CASTPGAGTGNEQFF
clone size: -; V gene: TRBV5-1; D gene: -; J gene: TRBJ1-1; CDR3 DNA: TGCGCCAGCAGCTTACTGTTAAGGCCTCCTAGGCGGGCCACTGAAGCTTTCTTT; CDR3 protein: CASSLLLRPPRRATEAFF
clone size: -; V gene: TRBV6-4; D gene: TRBD2; J gene: TRBJ2-3; CDR3 DNA: TGTGCCAGCAGTCGACTAGCGGGGTCTGATACGCAGTATTTT; CDR3 protein: CASSRLAGSDTQYF
clone size: -; V gene: TRBV6-5; D gene: TRBD1; J gene: TRBJ2-7; CDR3 DNA: TGTGCCAGCAGTTCCAACTCAGGGGGCTACGAGCAGTACTTC; CDR3 protein: CASSSNSGGYEQYF
clone size: few; V gene: TRBV6-5; D gene: TRBD1; J gene: TRBJ2-7; CDR3 DNA: TGTGCCAGCAGCCCAAGGGGACAGGGGTACTACGAGCAGTACTTC; CDR3 protein: CASSPRGQGYYEQYF
clone size: -; V gene: TRBV19; D gene: TRBD2; J gene: TRBJ2-7; CDR3 DNA: TGTGCCAGTAGTAAGGAGACTAGCGAGGAGGACGAGCAGTACTTC; CDR3 protein: CASSKETSEEDEQYF
clone size: -; V gene: TRBV2; D gene: TRBD1; J gene: TRBJ2-7; CDR3 DNA: TGTGCCAGCAGGGTGACAGGGAACTACGAGCAGTACTTC; CDR3 protein: CASRVTGNYEQYF
clone size: -; V gene: TRBV6-5; D gene: TRBD1; J gene: TRBJ1-5; CDR3 DNA: TGTGCCAGCAGTCCTAACAGGGGGCAGCCCCAGCATTTT; CDR3 protein: CASSPNRGQPQHF
clone size: -; V gene: TRBV6-5; D gene: TRBD2; J gene: TRBJ2-5; CDR3 DNA: TGTGCCAGCATTGAGACTAGCGGGGGGGAAGAGACCCAGTACTTC; CDR3 protein: CASIETSGGEETQYF
clone size: -; V gene: TRBV9; D gene: TRBD2; J gene: TRBJ2-3; CDR3 DNA: TGTGCCAGCAGCAGCGGGGGCCTTAGCACAGATACGCAGTATTTT; CDR3 protein: CASSSGGLSTDTQYF
clone size: few; V gene: TRBV19; D gene: -; J gene: TRBJ2-5; CDR3 DNA: TGTGCCAGTAGTACTGAGCAGGCTAAAGAGACCCAGTACTTC; CDR3 protein: CASSTEQAKETQYF
clone size: few; V gene: TRBV27; D gene: -; J gene: TRBJ2-6; CDR3 DNA: TGTGCCAGCAGTTTAGAGCGGGTCGCCAACGTCCTGACTTTC; CDR3 protein: CASSLERVANVLTF